Described below is a single TCR beta chain sequence and its context. This sample was included in a study of CD8 T cell repertoires and HIV-1 epitope variants. The data were produced by immunoSEQ multiplex PCR, yet TCRdb's version contains in-frame clones alone and is incomplete. The sample records 95,000 or so clones, roughly 80% being singletons. There are 16 residues in the CDR3. V lost 7 bases to trimming and J lost 5 bases, with 23 bases between them. CDR1 and CDR2 (germline): MDHEN, SYDVKM. This clonotype originated in a male donor with HIV. Sequencing was carried out using uncultured baseline CD8+ T cells from peripheral blood mononuclear cells (PBMCs). V and J are TRBV28 and TRBJ1-2, with D perhaps TRBD1 (6 bases). CDR3 sequence reads: CASTMLSQGPNYGYTF. CDR3 in DNA: TGTGCCAGCACCATGCTGAGTCAGGGGCCCAATTATGGCTACACCTTC.